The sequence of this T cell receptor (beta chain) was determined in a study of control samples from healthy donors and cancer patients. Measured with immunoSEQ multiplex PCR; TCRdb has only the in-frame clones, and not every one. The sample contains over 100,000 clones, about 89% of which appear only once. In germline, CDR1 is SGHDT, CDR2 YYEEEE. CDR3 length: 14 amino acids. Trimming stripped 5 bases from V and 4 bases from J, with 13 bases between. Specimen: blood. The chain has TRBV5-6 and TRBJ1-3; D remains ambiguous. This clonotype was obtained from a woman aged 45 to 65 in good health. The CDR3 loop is CASRSEDAGNTIYF. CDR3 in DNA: TGTGCCAGCAGATCCGAGGATGCGGGAAACACCATATATTTT.